A single sample gave rise to the 3 T cell receptor beta chains below, sequenced in a study of cytomegalovirus exposure and HLA in healthy donors. Use of 60 Vbeta and 13 Jbeta primers characterized the PCR. The table came from immunoSEQ multiplex PCR; TCRdb's copy has only in-frame clones and leaves some out. The sample yields fewer than 150,000 clones, around 72% seen once. Sequenced material: PBMCs. The receptor set was obtained from a woman in her forties in good health and CMV-seropositive.

This clone was observed a single time. This chain joins TRBV18 and TRBJ1-4, with 9 bases lining up with TRBD1. The length of the CDR3 is 13 residues. Per the germline V gene, CDR1 is KGHSH and CDR2 is LQKENI. The ends lost 5 bases at V and 6 bases at J; junction bases unmatched: 1. This chain's CDR3 is CASSGQGYEKLFF. CDR3 nucleotides: TGTGCCAGCTCAGGACAGGGGTATGAAAAACTGTTTTTT.

This chain links TRBV25-1 with TRBJ2-5; 12 positions agree with TRBD1. The CDR3 runs 17 residues. The V gene's germline CDR1 is MGHDK and CDR2 SYGVNS. The ends lost 4 bases at V and 5 bases at J; junction bases unmatched: 11. The DNA of the CDR3 is TGTGCCAGCAGTGCTACTCCGGGACAGGGGGCAGCGGAGACCCAGTACTTC. Its translation: CASSATPGQGAAETQYF.

V gene TRBV5-1 combines with J gene TRBJ2-1; D remains unclear. V lost 2 bases and J lost 8, with 8 bases in between. The CDR3 has 12 residues. The V gene's germline CDR1 is SGHRS and CDR2 YFSETQ. CDR3 protein: CASSLEADEQFF. DNA of the CDR3: TGCGCCAGCAGCTTAGAGGCGGATGAGCAGTTCTTC.